The clone carrying this T cell receptor beta chain was detected ten times or more. The antigen remains undetermined. These data come from a study of T cell repertoires in cytomegalovirus infection. Across the whole study: Well-studied HLA-B-restricted CMV epitopes were used in the study alongside recently identified HLA-C-restricted ones. TCR beta signatures that were public indicated CMV infection and matching HLA type.

A single record per CDR3 protein comes from TCRdb applying MiXCR to the reads. The profile shows about 900,000 distinct CDR3 sequences, less than 35% of them singletons. Study findings and constraints: There were HLA-C-restricted CMV-specific TCR beta clonotypes dominating the ex vivo response.

Trimming shortened V by 1 base and J by 8 bases, and 12 bases separated the two germline ends. CDR1 SGHTA and CDR2 FQGTGA come from the germline V gene. The CDR3 has 14 amino acids. Sequenced material: cultured CD8+ T cells from PBMCs, taken from culture after CMV antigen stimulation. The receptor was derived from a human donor in good health (CMV status not recorded). Some clones in this sample may be carry-over from other donors' samples. The chain recombines TRBV7-3 with TRBJ2-1; tentatively, D is TRBD1 (6 bases). The CDR3 spells CASSLRGPGYEQFF. In DNA form, the CDR3 reads TGTGCCAGCAGCTTAAGGGGGCCGGGGTATGAGCAGTTCTTC.